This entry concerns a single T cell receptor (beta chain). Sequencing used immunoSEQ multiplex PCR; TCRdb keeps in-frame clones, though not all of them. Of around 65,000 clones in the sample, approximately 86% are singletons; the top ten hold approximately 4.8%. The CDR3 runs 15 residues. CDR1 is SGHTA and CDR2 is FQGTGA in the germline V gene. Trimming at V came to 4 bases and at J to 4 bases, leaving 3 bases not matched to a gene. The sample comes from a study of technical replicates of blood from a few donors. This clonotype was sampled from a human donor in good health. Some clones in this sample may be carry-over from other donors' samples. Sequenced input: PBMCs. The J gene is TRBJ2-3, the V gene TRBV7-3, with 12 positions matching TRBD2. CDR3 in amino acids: CASSSRLAGADTQYF. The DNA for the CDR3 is TGTGCCAGCAGCTCTCGACTAGCGGGAGCAGATACGCAGTATTTT. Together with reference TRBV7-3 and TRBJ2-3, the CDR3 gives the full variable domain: GAGVSQTPSNKVTEKGKYVELRCDPISGHTALYWYRQSLGQGPEFLIYFQGTGAADDSGLPNDRFFAVRPEGSVSTLKIQRTERGDSAVYLCASSSRLAGADTQYFGPGTRLTVL.